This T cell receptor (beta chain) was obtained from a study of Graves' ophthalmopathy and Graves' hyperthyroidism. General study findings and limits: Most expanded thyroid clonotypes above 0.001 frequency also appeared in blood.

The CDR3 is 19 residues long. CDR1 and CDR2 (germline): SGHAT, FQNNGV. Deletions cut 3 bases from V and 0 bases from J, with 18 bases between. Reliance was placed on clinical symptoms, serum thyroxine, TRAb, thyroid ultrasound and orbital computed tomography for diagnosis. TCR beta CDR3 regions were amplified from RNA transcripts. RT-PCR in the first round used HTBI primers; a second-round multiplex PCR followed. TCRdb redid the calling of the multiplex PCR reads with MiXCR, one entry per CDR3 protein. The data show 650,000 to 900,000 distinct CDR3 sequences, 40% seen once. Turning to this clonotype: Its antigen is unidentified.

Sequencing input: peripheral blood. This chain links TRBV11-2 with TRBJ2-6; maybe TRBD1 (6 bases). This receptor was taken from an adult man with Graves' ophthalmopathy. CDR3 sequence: CASSLDSLRVSSGANVLTF. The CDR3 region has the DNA TGTGCCAGCAGCTTGGACAGCCTTAGAGTTAGCTCTGGGGCCAACGTCCTGACTTTC.